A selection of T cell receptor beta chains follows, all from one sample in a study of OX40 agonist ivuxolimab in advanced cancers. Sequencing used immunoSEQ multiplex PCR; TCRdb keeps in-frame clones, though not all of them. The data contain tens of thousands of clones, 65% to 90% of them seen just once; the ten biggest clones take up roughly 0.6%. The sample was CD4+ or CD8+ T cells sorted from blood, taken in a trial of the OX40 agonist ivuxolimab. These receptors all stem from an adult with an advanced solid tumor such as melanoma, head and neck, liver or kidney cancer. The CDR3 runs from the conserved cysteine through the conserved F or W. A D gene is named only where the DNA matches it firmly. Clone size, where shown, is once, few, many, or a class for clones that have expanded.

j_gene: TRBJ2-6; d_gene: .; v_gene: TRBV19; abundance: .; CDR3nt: TGTGCCAGTAGCTATGGGGCCAACGTCCTGACTTTC; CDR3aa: CASSYGANVLTF
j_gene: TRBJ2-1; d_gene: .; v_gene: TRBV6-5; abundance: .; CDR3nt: TGTGCCAGCAAAAAGGTCAGAAGTTCCTACAATGAGCAGTTCTTC; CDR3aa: CASKKVRSSYNEQFF
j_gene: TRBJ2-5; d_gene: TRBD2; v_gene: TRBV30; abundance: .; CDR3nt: TGTGCCTGGAGTGTCTTGGGCGGGGGGCCATGGGTGACCCAGTACTTC; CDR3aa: CAWSVLGGGPWVTQYF
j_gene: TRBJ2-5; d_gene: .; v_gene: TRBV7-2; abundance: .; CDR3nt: TGTGCCAGCAGCCGGGGACACGCGACTGAGACCCAGTACTTC; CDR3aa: CASSRGHATETQYF
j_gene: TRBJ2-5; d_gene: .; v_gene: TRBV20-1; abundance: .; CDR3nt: TGCAGTGCTTTACAAGAGACCCAGTACTTC; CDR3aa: CSALQETQYF
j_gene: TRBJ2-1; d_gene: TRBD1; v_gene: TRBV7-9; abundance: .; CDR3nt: TGTGCCAGCACGGGAAGGGGGCTCGTAGGGGACAATGAGCAGTTCTTC; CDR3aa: CASTGRGLVGDNEQFF
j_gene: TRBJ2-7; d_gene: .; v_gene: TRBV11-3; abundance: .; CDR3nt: TGTGCCAGCAGCAGACCTGGTCTACCCTACGAGCAGTACTTC; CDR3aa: CASSRPGLPYEQYF
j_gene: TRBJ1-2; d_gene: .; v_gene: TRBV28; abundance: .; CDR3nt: TGTGCCAGCAGTAAGACAGTTTATGGCTACACCTTC; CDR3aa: CASSKTVYGYTF
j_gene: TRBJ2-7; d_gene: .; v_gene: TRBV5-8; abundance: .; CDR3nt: TGTGCCAGCAGAACGGAGGGGGACTACGAGCAGTACTTC; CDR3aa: CASRTEGDYEQYF
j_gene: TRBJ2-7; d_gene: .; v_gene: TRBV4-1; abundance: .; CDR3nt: TGCGCCAGCAGCCAAGATCCTACAGGGACCTACGAGCAGTACTTC; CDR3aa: CASSQDPTGTYEQYF
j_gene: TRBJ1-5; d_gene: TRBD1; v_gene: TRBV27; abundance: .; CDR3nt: TGTGCCAGCAGTGGGACAGTAAATCAGCCCCAGCATTTT; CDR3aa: CASSGTVNQPQHF
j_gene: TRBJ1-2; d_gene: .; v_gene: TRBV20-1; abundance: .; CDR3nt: TGCAGTGCCCGATCAGGCTACACCTTC; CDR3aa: CSARSGYTF
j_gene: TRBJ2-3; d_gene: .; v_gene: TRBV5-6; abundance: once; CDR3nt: TGTGCCAGCAGCTTGGGGCAGGGGCCCACAGATACGCAGTATTTT; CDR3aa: CASSLGQGPTDTQYF
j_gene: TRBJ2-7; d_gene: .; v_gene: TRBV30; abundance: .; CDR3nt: TGTGCCTGGGGAAGGGGGACCGGTAGTCTCCGCGAGCAGTACTTC; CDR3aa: CAWGRGTGSLREQYF
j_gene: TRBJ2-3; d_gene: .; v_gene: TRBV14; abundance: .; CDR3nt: TGTGCCAGCAGCCAATCGGGGACAGATACGCAGTATTTT; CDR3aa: CASSQSGTDTQYF
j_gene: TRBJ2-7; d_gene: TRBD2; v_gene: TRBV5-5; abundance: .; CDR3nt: TGTGCCAGCAGTAGACTAGCGGGGAGCTCCTACGAGCAGTACTTC; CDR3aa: CASSRLAGSSYEQYF
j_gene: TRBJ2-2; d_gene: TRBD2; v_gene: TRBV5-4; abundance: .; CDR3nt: TGTGCCAGCAGCTTGGGGGGCGGGAGGGCCCGGAGAGGGGAGCTGTTTTTT; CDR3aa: CASSLGGGRARRGELFF
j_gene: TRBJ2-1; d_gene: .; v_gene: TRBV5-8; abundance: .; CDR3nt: TGTGCCAGCAGCCCGGGGAGTATCCTTGAGACCCACAATGAGCAGTTCTTC; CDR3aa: CASSPGSILETHNEQFF
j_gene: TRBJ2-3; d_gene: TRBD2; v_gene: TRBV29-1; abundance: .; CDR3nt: TGCAGCGTTGAGGGGACTAGCGGGGCTCACCGAGATACGCAGTATTTT; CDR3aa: CSVEGTSGAHRDTQYF
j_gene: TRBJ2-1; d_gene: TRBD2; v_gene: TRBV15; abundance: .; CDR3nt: TGTGCCACCAGCAGAAACACCCCGGGACTAGACATGTACAATGAGCAGTTCTTC; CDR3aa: CATSRNTPGLDMYNEQFF
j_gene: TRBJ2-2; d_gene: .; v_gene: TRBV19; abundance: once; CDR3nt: TGTGCCAGTAGTATAGTCTGGACCGGGGAGCTGTTTTTT; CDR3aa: CASSIVWTGELFF
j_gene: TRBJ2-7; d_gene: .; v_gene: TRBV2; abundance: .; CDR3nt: TGTGCCAGCAGTGATTTGACCAGGGGAGGGGAGCAGTACTTC; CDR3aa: CASSDLTRGGEQYF
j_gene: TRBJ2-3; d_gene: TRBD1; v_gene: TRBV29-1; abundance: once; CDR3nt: TGCAGCGTTGTTGGCGGGACAGGGTTCACAGATACGCAGTATTTT; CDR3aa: CSVVGGTGFTDTQYF
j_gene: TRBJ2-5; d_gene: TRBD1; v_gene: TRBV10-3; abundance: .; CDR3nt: TGTGCCATCAGTGAGATCCCACAGGGGTACCAAGAGACCCAGTACTTC; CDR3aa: CAISEIPQGYQETQYF
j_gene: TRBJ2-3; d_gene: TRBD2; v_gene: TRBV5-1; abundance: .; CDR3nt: TGCGCCAGCAGCTCGGTACTAGCGGGGGCCACAGATACGCAGTATTTT; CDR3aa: CASSSVLAGATDTQYF
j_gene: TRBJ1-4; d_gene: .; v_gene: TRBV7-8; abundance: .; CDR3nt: TGTGCCAGCAGGACTTCGGCCGGGACTAATGAAAAACTGTTTTTT; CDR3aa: CASRTSAGTNEKLFF
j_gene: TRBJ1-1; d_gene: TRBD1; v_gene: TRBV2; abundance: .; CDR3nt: TGTGCCAGCAGGGGACAGGGGGCCTACAACACTGAAGCTTTCTTT; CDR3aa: CASRGQGAYNTEAFF
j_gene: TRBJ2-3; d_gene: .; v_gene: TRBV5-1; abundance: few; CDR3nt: TGCGCCAGCAGCTTCAATGCTCCGAACACAGATACGCAGTATTTT; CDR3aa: CASSFNAPNTDTQYF
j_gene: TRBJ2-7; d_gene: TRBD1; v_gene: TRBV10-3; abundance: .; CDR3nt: TGTGCCATCAGGCCCGGGACAGGGGGATCCTACGAGCAGTACTTC; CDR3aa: CAIRPGTGGSYEQYF
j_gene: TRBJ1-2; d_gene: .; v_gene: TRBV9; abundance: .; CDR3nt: TGTGCCAGCAGCGCGGTGGGAGGGGCCCACTATGGCTACACCTTC; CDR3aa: CASSAVGGAHYGYTF
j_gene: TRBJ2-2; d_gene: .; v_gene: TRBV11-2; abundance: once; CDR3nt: TGTGCCAGCAGCTTAGACGTCGGGGAGCTGTTTTTT; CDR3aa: CASSLDVGELFF
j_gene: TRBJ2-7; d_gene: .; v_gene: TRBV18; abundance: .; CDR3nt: TGTGCCAGCTCACCGGGACAACTCTACGAGCAGTACTTC; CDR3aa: CASSPGQLYEQYF
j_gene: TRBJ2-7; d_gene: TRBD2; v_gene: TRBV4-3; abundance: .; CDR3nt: TGCGCCAGCAGCCAAGATATTAGGCGGGGGGGCACCTACGAGCAGTACTTC; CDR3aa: CASSQDIRRGGTYEQYF
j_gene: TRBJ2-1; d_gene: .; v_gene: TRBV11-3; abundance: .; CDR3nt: TGTGCCAGCAGCCTAACAAGACTAGATAGTGAGCAGTTCTTC; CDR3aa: CASSLTRLDSEQFF
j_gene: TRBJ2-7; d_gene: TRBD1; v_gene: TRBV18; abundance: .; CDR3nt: TGTGCCAGCTCACTTACAGGGGGCCGGATTGAGCAGTACTTC; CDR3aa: CASSLTGGRIEQYF
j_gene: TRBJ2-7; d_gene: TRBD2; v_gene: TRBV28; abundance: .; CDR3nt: TGTGCCAGCAGTTTCGTGGGGGTAGCGGGAAACGAGCAGTACTTC; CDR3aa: CASSFVGVAGNEQYF
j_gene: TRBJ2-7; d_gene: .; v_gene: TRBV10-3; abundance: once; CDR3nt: TGTGCCATCAGCCAGGGTATCTACGAGCAGTACTTC; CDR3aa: CAISQGIYEQYF
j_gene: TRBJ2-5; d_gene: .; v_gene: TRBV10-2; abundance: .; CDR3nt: TGCGCCAGCAGTGAAGACGAGTTGTGGCAGATCGGGTACTTC; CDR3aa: CASSEDELWQIGYF
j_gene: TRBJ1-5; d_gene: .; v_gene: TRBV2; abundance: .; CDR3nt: TGTGCCAGCAGTGAAGCCCGGGGCACGGGGGCCCAGCATTTT; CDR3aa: CASSEARGTGAQHF
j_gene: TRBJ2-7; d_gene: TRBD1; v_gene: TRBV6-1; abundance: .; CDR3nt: TGTGCCAGCAGTGATCTGACAGGGTCCTACGAGCAGTACTTC; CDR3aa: CASSDLTGSYEQYF
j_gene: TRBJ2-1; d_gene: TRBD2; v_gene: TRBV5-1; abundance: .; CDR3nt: TGCGCCAGCAGCTCAACTAGCGGGGGGTTCAATGAGCAGTTCTTC; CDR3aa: CASSSTSGGFNEQFF
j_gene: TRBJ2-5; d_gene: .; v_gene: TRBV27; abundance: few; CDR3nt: TGTGCCAGCAGTTTAGGTGGGCGGGAGACCCAGTACTTC; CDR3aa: CASSLGGRETQYF
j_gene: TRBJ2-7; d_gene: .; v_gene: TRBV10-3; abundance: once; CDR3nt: TGTGCCATCAGTGATTCGAGGAGCTCCTACGAGCAGTACTTC; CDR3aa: CAISDSRSSYEQYF
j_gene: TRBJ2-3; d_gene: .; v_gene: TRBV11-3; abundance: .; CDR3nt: TGTGCCAGCAGCCCCGGGGCTAGCACAGATACGCAGTATTTT; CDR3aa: CASSPGASTDTQYF
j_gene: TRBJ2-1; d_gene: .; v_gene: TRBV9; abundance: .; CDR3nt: TGTGCCAGCAGCTTCCAGGGGGGCTCCTACAATGAGCAGTTCTTC; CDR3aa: CASSFQGGSYNEQFF
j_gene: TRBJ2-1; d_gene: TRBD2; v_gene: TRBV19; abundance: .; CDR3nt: TGTGCCAGTAGTATAAGGGGAACTAGCGGCCTATACAATGAGCAGTTCTTC; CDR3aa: CASSIRGTSGLYNEQFF
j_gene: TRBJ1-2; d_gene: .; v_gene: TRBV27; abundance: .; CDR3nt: TGTGCCAGCAGCCTAAAGGGCTATGGCTACACCTTC; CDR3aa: CASSLKGYGYTF
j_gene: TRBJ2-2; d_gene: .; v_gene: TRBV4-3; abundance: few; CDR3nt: TGCGCCAGCAGCCAAGAACCCCGGGGCCCGAACACCGGGGAGCTGTTTTTT; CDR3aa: CASSQEPRGPNTGELFF
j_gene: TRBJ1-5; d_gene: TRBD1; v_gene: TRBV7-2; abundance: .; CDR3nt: TGTGCCAGCAGTTACGACGGGACAGGGAGTTCTCAGCCCCAGCATTTT; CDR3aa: CASSYDGTGSSQPQHF
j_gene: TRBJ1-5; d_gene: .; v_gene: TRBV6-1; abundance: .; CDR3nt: TGTGCCAGCAGAAACGGGGGTAGCAATCAGCCCCAGCATTTT; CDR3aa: CASRNGGSNQPQHF